Listed here are 25 T cell receptor beta chains from one sample, sequenced in a study of CD8 T cells in ankylosing spondylitis. MiXCR, applied by TCRdb to the 5' RACE reads, yields one record per CDR3 protein. Counted here are around 18,000 distinct CDR3 sequences, approximately 8.4% occurring once; the ten biggest clones make up about a third. Sequencing was carried out using blood. The receptors were sampled from a male donor with ankylosing spondylitis or in good health (not recorded which).

The sample holds a few counts of this clonotype. V gene TRBV20-1 combines with J gene TRBJ2-3; D is perhaps TRBD1 or TRBD2 (6 bases each). With 0 bases removed from V and 10 bases from J, the gap between germline ends came to 17 bases. CDR1 DFQATT and CDR2 SNEGSKA come from the germline V gene (reference sequence). The CDR3 totals 14 residues. CDR3 amino acids: CSARDAGGFVPQYF. CDR3 nucleotide sequence: TGCAGTGCTAGAGATGCCGGGGGCTTCGTTCCGCAGTATTTT.

In this sample, this clonotype turned up many times. The chain uses TRBV7-6 and TRBJ2-2; D is perhaps TRBD2 (6 bases). Trimming cost V 4 bases and J 5 bases, with 17 bases left between them. CDR1 is SGHVS, CDR2 FNYEAQ, per germline. This CDR3 is built from 16 residues. CDR3 sequence reads: CASSYGTPYDTGELFF. The CDR3 coding sequence is TGTGCCAGCAGCTACGGGACTCCTTATGATACCGGGGAGCTGTTTTTT.

This clonotype was recorded a few times. This chain links TRBV5-1 with TRBJ1-1, with D tentatively TRBD1 (5 bases). The CDR3 runs 15 residues. Trimming took off 0 bases at V and 1 base at J, with 10 bases between the two ends. The germline V gene encodes CDR1 SGHRS and CDR2 YFSETQ. The CDR3 protein is CASSLVAGPNTEAFF. The CDR3 DNA follows: TGCGCCAGCAGCTTGGTGGCGGGACCGAACACTGAAGCTTTCTTT.

The chain uses TRBV6-2 or TRBV6-3 and TRBJ2-1, with unresolved D. The CDR3 spans 15 residues. V dropped 3 bases and J dropped 4 bases, with 13 bases sitting between them. Germline V gene sequence: CDR1 MNHEY, CDR2 SVGEGT. CDR3 protein: CASSYGWVTYNEQFF. Written as DNA, the CDR3 is TGTGCCAGCAGTTATGGCTGGGTGACTTACAATGAGCAGTTCTTC.

This chain links TRBV12-3 or TRBV12-4 with TRBJ2-2; 9 bases fit TRBD2. V trimming: 4 bases; J trimming: 4 bases; junction bases outside the gene matches: 7. This CDR3 region has 16 residues. CDR3 region: CASSSLTSGSTGELFF. The CDR3 DNA reads TGTGCCAGCAGTTCGTTGACTAGCGGAAGCACCGGGGAGCTGTTTTTT.

This clonotype has a count of ten or more. V gene TRBV6-5 combines with J gene TRBJ2-1; 9 bases are shared with TRBD1. Germline V gene sequence: CDR1 MNHEY, CDR2 SVGAGI. There are 15 residues in the CDR3. The junction had 3 bases not matched to a gene; V was cut back by 4 bases and J by 2 bases. The CDR3 region is CASSSTGGPYNEQFF. The CDR3 DNA is TGTGCCAGCAGTTCAACAGGGGGCCCCTACAATGAGCAGTTCTTC.

This clonotype was recorded many times. The chain links TRBV7-3 to TRBJ2-1; 7 bases are shared with TRBD2. Per the germline V gene, CDR1 is SGHTA and CDR2 is FQGTGA. V shed 5 bases, J shed 2 bases, and the junction held 6 bases outside the gene matches. The CDR3 has 15 amino acids. The CDR3 bases are TGTGCCAGCAGCCAGAAGCGGGGCGCCTACAATGAGCAGTTCTTC. It specifies CASSQKRGAYNEQFF.

This clonotype came up many times. The V call is TRBV20-1, the J call TRBJ1-1; TRBD1 matches at 7 bases. There are 11 residues in the CDR3. V dropped 8 bases and J dropped 10; count of bases not matched to a gene: 10. Germline loops: CDR1 DFQATT, CDR2 SNEGSKA (reference sequence). CDR3 coding DNA: TGCAGTCCTCTTAAACAGGGGAGAGCTTTCTTT. Translated, it gives CSPLKQGRAFF.

J is TRBJ2-2 and V is TRBV6-2 or TRBV6-3; D gene uncertain. The CDR3 loop spans 15 amino acids. Trimming removed 5 bases from V and 5 bases from J, with 15 bases in between. The germline V gene has CDR1 MNHEY and CDR2 SVGEGT. The CDR3 here is CASSDSRVGTGELFF. The DNA of the CDR3 is TGTGCCAGCAGTGATTCGCGCGTCGGGACCGGGGAGCTGTTTTTT.

This chain joins TRBV20-1 and TRBJ1-5; 7 bases fit TRBD1. Trimming cost V 0 bases and J 4 bases; bases outside gene matches: 12. Per the germline V gene, CDR1 is DFQATT and CDR2 is SNEGSKA (reference sequence). This CDR3 contains 17 residues. The CDR3 DNA sequence: TGCAGTGCTAGAGAGGTTAAGGGGGCCCCAGTAAATCAGCCCCAGCATTTT. Protein product: CSAREVKGAPVNQPQHF.

The V and J genes are TRBV6-5 and TRBJ2-1; perhaps TRBD2 as D (5 bases). This CDR3 comprises 15 residues. CDR1 and CDR2 (germline): MNHEY, SVGAGI. V lost 7 bases and J 5 bases, leaving 18 bases between the germline ends. For the CDR3, the DNA is TGTGCCAGCATGGTGTTGGGCGGGCCGAACAATGAGCAGTTCTTC. Translating gives CASMVLGGPNNEQFF.

This clonotype showed up just a few times. J is TRBJ2-7 and V is TRBV5-4, with a weak D call TRBD2 (6 bases). V lost 4 bases to trimming and J lost 0 bases, with 11 bases between them. The CDR3 is made up of 14 amino acids. Germline CDR1 and CDR2: SGHNT and YYREEE (reference sequence). The CDR3: CASSRGTDSYEQYV. CDR3 nucleotide sequence: TGTGCCAGCAGCCGGGGGACCGACTCCTACGAGCAGTACGTC.

The chain uses TRBV2 and TRBJ2-7, with TRBD2 matching 7 bases. Germline CDR1 reads SNHLY; CDR2 reads FYNNEI. The trim removed 7 bases at V and 2 bases at J, leaving 5 bases unmatched. The CDR3 has 13 residues. CDR3 in DNA: TGTGCCAGCAAGGGACTACAGGCCTACGAGCAGTACTTC. Translated, it gives CASKGLQAYEQYF.

This clonotype has at least ten counts. The CDR3 DNA follows: TGTGCCAGCAGCTTAAAGTTGGCAGGCCACAATGAGCAGTTCTTC. Translating gives CASSLKLAGHNEQFF. The rearrangement uses TRBV7-3 and TRBJ2-1; D unresolved. This CDR3 contains 15 residues. V was clipped by 1 base and J by 5 bases, with 12 bases between them. The germline CDR1 and CDR2 sequences are SGHTA and FQGTGA.

In this sample, this clonotype turned up many times. This rearrangement joins TRBV7-2 to TRBJ1-1, with D unclear. The CDR3 runs to 13 residues. Per the germline V gene, CDR1 is SGHTA and CDR2 is FQGNSA. The V end lost 3 bases, the J end lost 6 bases, and 11 bases lay between the germline ends. CDR3 nucleotides: TGTGCCAGCAGCTTCGGGGTTAGCGCTGAAGCTTTCTTT. This translates into CASSFGVSAEAFF.

This clonotype was picked up many times. The V and J genes are TRBV20-1 and TRBJ1-4, with TRBD1 as a possible D gene (6 bases). Trimming removed 2 bases from V and 3 bases from J, with 13 bases in between. The CDR3 covers 15 residues. From germline, CDR1 is DFQATT and CDR2 SNEGSKA (reference sequence). CDR3 DNA sequence: TGCAGTGCTAGACCTACAGGGCTAGCTAATGAAAAACTGTTTTTT. Residues: CSARPTGLANEKLFF.

The rearrangement joins TRBV7-9 to TRBJ2-7; D uncertain. The length of the CDR3 is 13 residues. V shed 1 base and J shed 2 bases, with 6 bases lying between them. The germline gives CDR1 SEHNR, CDR2 FQNEAQ (reference sequence). The CDR3 nucleotides are TGTGCCAGCAGCTTAGGGGGTCCCTACGAGCAGTACTTC. This translates into CASSLGGPYEQYF.

This clonotype was detected many times. The chain joins TRBV7-2 to TRBJ2-1, with 12 nucleotides matching TRBD2. The V gene's germline CDR1 is SGHTA and CDR2 FQGNSA. CDR3 length equals 16 residues. V lost 1 base to trimming and J lost 6 bases; unmatched junction nucleotides: 4. The CDR3 DNA sequence: TGTGCCAGCAGCTTAGGGCTAGCGGGAGGGGGCAATGAGCAGTTCTTC. As protein: CASSLGLAGGGNEQFF.

This clonotype was seen ten or more times. V is TRBV7-6 and J is TRBJ2-5, with 7 nucleotides matching TRBD1. The CDR3 sequence is 18 residues long. The trim removed 3 bases at V and 1 base at J, leaving 14 bases unmatched. Germline V lookup: CDR1 SGHVS, CDR2 FNYEAQ. The CDR3 protein is CASSFSIPRQGGQETQYF. Written as DNA, the CDR3 is TGTGCCAGCAGCTTCTCCATACCCCGACAGGGTGGCCAAGAGACCCAGTACTTC.

Many counts were recorded for this clonotype. V is TRBV20-1 and J is TRBJ1-3; D is unclear. The V gene's germline CDR1 is DFQATT and CDR2 SNEGSKA (reference sequence). The CDR3 is 14 amino acids. With 0 bases removed from V and 4 bases from J, the gap between germline ends came to 10 bases. The CDR3 region is CSARDLGWGNTIYF. Here the CDR3 DNA reads TGCAGTGCTAGAGATCTCGGGTGGGGAAACACCATATATTTT.

This clonotype was recorded many times. This chain uses TRBV7-2 with TRBJ2-3; no definite D call. Germline CDR1 and CDR2: SGHTA and FQGNSA. This CDR3 is 13 amino acids long. The germline V and J ends were trimmed by 5 bases and 0 bases, with 6 bases remaining between them. Written as DNA, the CDR3 is TGTGCCAGCAGCGATTCTAGCACAGATACGCAGTATTTT. Residues: CASSDSSTDTQYF.

The sample holds many counts of this clonotype. The V call is TRBV5-1, the J call TRBJ1-3, with 8 positions matching TRBD1. V lost 4 bases, J lost 4 bases, and 7 bases stayed unmatched. The length of the CDR3 is 15 residues. The germline gives CDR1 SGHRS, CDR2 YFSETQ. The DNA of the CDR3 is TGCGCCAGCAGCCGTGGACAGGGAGGCGGAAACACCATATATTTT. This translates into CASSRGQGGGNTIYF.

In its sample, this clonotype was seen many times. The V call is TRBV7-2, the J call TRBJ2-3; D may be TRBD1 or TRBD2 (6 bases each). The CDR3 runs to 16 residues. V lost 1 base and J lost 3, with 14 bases in between. Germline values: CDR1 SGHTA, CDR2 FQGNSA. The CDR3 DNA reads TGTGCCAGCAGCTTAGGATGGGGGGCCGGTACAGATACGCAGTATTTT. Protein: CASSLGWGAGTDTQYF.

This clonotype appeared many times. The chain employs TRBV20-1 and TRBJ2-7; D gene unclear. The ends were cut back, 3 bases at V and 5 bases at J, with 14 bases in the middle. Germline CDR1 DFQATT, CDR2 SNEGSKA (reference sequence). The CDR3 is 13 residues long. The CDR3 DNA sequence: TGCAGTGCTAGTTACCCAGGTACCAACGAGCAGTACTTC. Amino acids: CSASYPGTNEQYF.

At least ten counts were recorded for this clonotype. The genes are TRBV20-1 and TRBJ1-5; 9 bases match TRBD1. V lost 3 bases to trimming and J lost 15 bases; unmatched junction nucleotides: 12. Looked up from germline, CDR1 is DFQATT and CDR2 is SNEGSKA (reference sequence). The CDR3 is 13 amino acids. The CDR3 loop reads CSARPPGTGSAHF. Written as DNA, the CDR3 is TGCAGTGCTAGGCCCCCCGGGACAGGGTCCGCGCATTTT.